A selection of T cell receptor beta chains follows, all from one sample in a study of OX40 agonist ivuxolimab in advanced cancers. Clones were sequenced by immunoSEQ multiplex PCR, and TCRdb holds only the in-frame ones, with some missing. Of some 55,000 clones listed, roughly 90% are singletons. Sequenced material: CD4+ or CD8+ T cells sorted from blood, taken in a trial of the OX40 agonist ivuxolimab. The receptors were sampled from an adult with an advanced solid tumor such as melanoma, head and neck, liver or kidney cancer. Both conserved end residues are part of each CDR3. The order of the fields is CDR3 DNA, CDR3 protein, clone size, V gene, J gene, D gene. D genes are given only for firm matches. Size is omitted from some rows. Given values are once, few, many or a class for expanded clones.

CDR3 DNA: TGTGCCAGCACCCCTGGGGGATCGCATCAGCCCCAGCATTTT
CDR3 protein: CASTPGGSHQPQHF
clone size: .
V gene: TRBV4-2
J gene: TRBJ1-5
D gene: .

CDR3 DNA: TGTGCCAGCAGTCTCGGACAGGGTCGGGCAACTAATGAAAAACTGTTTTTT
CDR3 protein: CASSLGQGRATNEKLFF
clone size: .
V gene: TRBV7-9
J gene: TRBJ1-4
D gene: TRBD1

CDR3 DNA: TGTGCCAGCAGTTTAAACAGGGGGCAGAACACTGAAGCTTTCTTT
CDR3 protein: CASSLNRGQNTEAFF
clone size: .
V gene: TRBV27
J gene: TRBJ1-1
D gene: TRBD1

CDR3 DNA: TGTGCCAGTAGGGTAAGAGGGACCGATTCCTACGAGCAGTACTTC
CDR3 protein: CASRVRGTDSYEQYF
clone size: .
V gene: TRBV19
J gene: TRBJ2-7
D gene: .

CDR3 DNA: TGTGCCAGCAGCCAAGGAATAGCGGGGACCAGCTACAATGAGCAGTTCTTC
CDR3 protein: CASSQGIAGTSYNEQFF
clone size: .
V gene: TRBV4-2
J gene: TRBJ2-1
D gene: TRBD2

CDR3 DNA: TGTGCCAGCAGTCCTGGGGGGGGCTCCTATAATTCACCCCTCCACTTT
CDR3 protein: CASSPGGGSYNSPLHF
clone size: .
V gene: TRBV7-2
J gene: TRBJ1-6
D gene: .

CDR3 DNA: TGTGCCAGCAGTTTATATTCGGGAGCGGGCCACAATGAGCAGTTCTTC
CDR3 protein: CASSLYSGAGHNEQFF
clone size: once
V gene: TRBV27
J gene: TRBJ2-1
D gene: .

CDR3 DNA: TGTGCCATCAGTGCGGGTCGAGGGGGCCTCGCGAACACCGGGGAGCTGTTTTTT
CDR3 protein: CAISAGRGGLANTGELFF
clone size: once
V gene: TRBV10-3
J gene: TRBJ2-2
D gene: TRBD1

CDR3 DNA: TGCGCCAGCAGCCCGTGGGGCTGGCGGGGGGCCGCAGATACGCAGTATTTT
CDR3 protein: CASSPWGWRGAADTQYF
clone size: .
V gene: TRBV5-1
J gene: TRBJ2-3
D gene: TRBD2

CDR3 DNA: TGTGCCAGCGCATGGACCGGGACCCTAGGATACGAGCAGTACTTC
CDR3 protein: CASAWTGTLGYEQYF
clone size: .
V gene: TRBV28
J gene: TRBJ2-7
D gene: .

CDR3 DNA: TGCAGCGTTGAAGGTGGACAGGCTAGCTCCTACAATGAGCAGTTCTTC
CDR3 protein: CSVEGGQASSYNEQFF
clone size: .
V gene: TRBV29-1
J gene: TRBJ2-1
D gene: TRBD1

CDR3 DNA: TGTGCCAGCAGTGACAGGGAACCTGATTACGAGCAGTACTTC
CDR3 protein: CASSDREPDYEQYF
clone size: .
V gene: TRBV6-4
J gene: TRBJ2-7
D gene: .

CDR3 DNA: TGCGCCAGCAGCGTTGCCGGGAGCCCCTCCTACAATGAGCAGTTCTTC
CDR3 protein: CASSVAGSPSYNEQFF
clone size: .
V gene: TRBV5-1
J gene: TRBJ2-1
D gene: .

CDR3 DNA: TGTGCCAGCAGTTTACAGGGGGCTAATGAAAAACTGTTTTTT
CDR3 protein: CASSLQGANEKLFF
clone size: few
V gene: TRBV28
J gene: TRBJ1-4
D gene: TRBD1

CDR3 DNA: TGCAGTGCTAGAGTCGGGGATACGCAGTATTTT
CDR3 protein: CSARVGDTQYF
clone size: few
V gene: TRBV20-1
J gene: TRBJ2-3
D gene: .

CDR3 DNA: TGTGCCAGCAGCTTGGGTTCGTACCGAACCTCCTACGAGCAGTACTTC
CDR3 protein: CASSLGSYRTSYEQYF
clone size: .
V gene: TRBV5-4
J gene: TRBJ2-7
D gene: .

CDR3 DNA: TGTGCCAGCAGCCGCAATTCAATAGCGGGGGGTGCCACAATGAGGCAGTTCTTC
CDR3 protein: CASSRNSIAGGATMRQFF
clone size: .
V gene: TRBV9
J gene: TRBJ2-1
D gene: TRBD2

CDR3 DNA: TGTGCCAGCCGGCCTGGGGGCCTGGGTGGCTACACCTTC
CDR3 protein: CASRPGGLGGYTF
clone size: .
V gene: TRBV27
J gene: TRBJ1-2
D gene: .

CDR3 DNA: TGTGCCAGCAGTTCCCGGGACTACCGGAAAGAGCAGTACTTC
CDR3 protein: CASSSRDYRKEQYF
clone size: .
V gene: TRBV27
J gene: TRBJ2-7
D gene: TRBD2

CDR3 DNA: TGCAACCCGACTGACTATGGCTACACCTTC
CDR3 protein: CNPTDYGYTF
clone size: .
V gene: TRBV20-1
J gene: TRBJ1-2
D gene: .

CDR3 DNA: TGCGCCAGCGGACCCGCCCTAGCGGGAGGGCCCATGGGCTTTGCAGATACGCAGTATTTT
CDR3 protein: CASGPALAGGPMGFADTQYF
clone size: .
V gene: TRBV10-2
J gene: TRBJ2-3
D gene: TRBD2

CDR3 DNA: TGTGCCAGCAGCTCACGACTAGCGGGGGCCAGGAATGAGCAGTTCTTC
CDR3 protein: CASSSRLAGARNEQFF
clone size: .
V gene: TRBV9
J gene: TRBJ2-1
D gene: TRBD2

CDR3 DNA: TGCGCCAGCGCCGGGATCCGATTAGATGAGCAGTTCTTC
CDR3 protein: CASAGIRLDEQFF
clone size: .
V gene: TRBV4-1
J gene: TRBJ2-1
D gene: .

CDR3 DNA: TGTGCCAGCAGTTCCCCGGGGACTAGCGGGGCCTACGAGCAGTACTTC
CDR3 protein: CASSSPGTSGAYEQYF
clone size: few
V gene: TRBV28
J gene: TRBJ2-7
D gene: TRBD2

CDR3 DNA: TGTGCCAGTAGTATGCCCATGGGTGGGCCCCAGCATTTT
CDR3 protein: CASSMPMGGPQHF
clone size: few
V gene: TRBV19
J gene: TRBJ1-5
D gene: .

CDR3 DNA: TGTGCCAGCAGATCCCCGGGGTCCTCCTACGAGCAGTACTTC
CDR3 protein: CASRSPGSSYEQYF
clone size: .
V gene: TRBV28
J gene: TRBJ2-7
D gene: .

CDR3 DNA: TGTGCCAGCAGCACTCTGGACAGGGGGAACACCATATATTTT
CDR3 protein: CASSTLDRGNTIYF
clone size: .
V gene: TRBV5-6
J gene: TRBJ1-3
D gene: TRBD1

CDR3 DNA: TGTGCCAGCAGTGAATTAGGAGGGAAAAATGAGCAGTTCTTC
CDR3 protein: CASSELGGKNEQFF
clone size: .
V gene: TRBV25-1
J gene: TRBJ2-1
D gene: .

CDR3 DNA: TGTGCCAGCACCCTAAGTTTCAATGAGCAGTTCTTC
CDR3 protein: CASTLSFNEQFF
clone size: .
V gene: TRBV5-8
J gene: TRBJ2-1
D gene: .

CDR3 DNA: TGTGCCACCAGCAGCGGACAGGGACGAATGGATACGCAGTATTTT
CDR3 protein: CATSSGQGRMDTQYF
clone size: .
V gene: TRBV15
J gene: TRBJ2-3
D gene: TRBD1

CDR3 DNA: TGTGCCAGCAGCCAAGAGGGCGGGGGGGCCTCCGTTTACGGCCAGTTCTTC
CDR3 protein: CASSQEGGGASVYGQFF
clone size: .
V gene: TRBV4-2
J gene: TRBJ2-1
D gene: TRBD2

CDR3 DNA: TGTGCCAGCAGCTCCCGGGACAGGGAACAAGAGACCCAGTACTTC
CDR3 protein: CASSSRDREQETQYF
clone size: .
V gene: TRBV9
J gene: TRBJ2-5
D gene: TRBD1

CDR3 DNA: TGTGCCAGCAGTGCGCAGGGAGTCAATGCAGATACGCAGTATTTT
CDR3 protein: CASSAQGVNADTQYF
clone size: .
V gene: TRBV2
J gene: TRBJ2-3
D gene: .

CDR3 DNA: TGCGCCAGCAGCTCGAGGCGATTTGGGATTAGCACAGATACGCAGTATTTT
CDR3 protein: CASSSRRFGISTDTQYF
clone size: .
V gene: TRBV5-1
J gene: TRBJ2-3
D gene: .

CDR3 DNA: TGTGCCAGCACCACCGAGGGGGGGTTCCAAGAGACCCAGTACTTC
CDR3 protein: CASTTEGGFQETQYF
clone size: .
V gene: TRBV13
J gene: TRBJ2-5
D gene: .

CDR3 DNA: TGTGCCAGCAGGTCACAGGGTGAAGCTTTCTTT
CDR3 protein: CASRSQGEAFF
clone size: .
V gene: TRBV6-6
J gene: TRBJ1-1
D gene: .

CDR3 DNA: TGTGCCAGTAGTATATGGCGAGGGGGCAACTCTGGAAACACCATATATTTT
CDR3 protein: CASSIWRGGNSGNTIYF
clone size: .
V gene: TRBV19
J gene: TRBJ1-3
D gene: TRBD1

CDR3 DNA: TGTGCCAGCACCCTCGCGGGCGGCCAAGAGACCCAGTACTTC
CDR3 protein: CASTLAGGQETQYF
clone size: .
V gene: TRBV28
J gene: TRBJ2-5
D gene: .

CDR3 DNA: TGTGCCAGCAGCTTACGATCCAGGAACACCGGGGAGCTGTTTTTT
CDR3 protein: CASSLRSRNTGELFF
clone size: .
V gene: TRBV7-2
J gene: TRBJ2-2
D gene: .

CDR3 DNA: TGTGCCAGCAGTTGGGGACAGGCTAATTCACCCCTCCACTTT
CDR3 protein: CASSWGQANSPLHF
clone size: .
V gene: TRBV21-1
J gene: TRBJ1-6
D gene: .

CDR3 DNA: TGTGCCAGCACTCCGGGGGGGTCGACCTACGAGCAGTACTTC
CDR3 protein: CASTPGGSTYEQYF
clone size: .
V gene: TRBV28
J gene: TRBJ2-7
D gene: TRBD2

CDR3 DNA: TGTGCCAGCAGTTCCCCCGGGACTGGCTCCTACGAGCAGTACTTC
CDR3 protein: CASSSPGTGSYEQYF
clone size: .
V gene: TRBV28
J gene: TRBJ2-7
D gene: .

CDR3 DNA: TGTGCCAGCAGTTCTACCCGGGGCAGGGGGGGAAACACCATATATTTT
CDR3 protein: CASSSTRGRGGNTIYF
clone size: .
V gene: TRBV28
J gene: TRBJ1-3
D gene: TRBD1

CDR3 DNA: TGTGCCAGCAGCCCTCCACCTCAGGGGTTTGCTGGAAACACCATATATTTT
CDR3 protein: CASSPPPQGFAGNTIYF
clone size: .
V gene: TRBV28
J gene: TRBJ1-3
D gene: .

CDR3 DNA: TGTGCCAGCAGCTTGGCCGAGGAGGAGCCCCAGCATTTT
CDR3 protein: CASSLAEEEPQHF
clone size: .
V gene: TRBV5-6
J gene: TRBJ1-5
D gene: .

CDR3 DNA: TGTGCCAGCCGTCCGGAGACCTACGAGCAGTACTTC
CDR3 protein: CASRPETYEQYF
clone size: .
V gene: TRBV2
J gene: TRBJ2-7
D gene: .

CDR3 DNA: TGTGCCAGCAGTTATTACGGCTACCCCTACGAGCAGTACTTC
CDR3 protein: CASSYYGYPYEQYF
clone size: .
V gene: TRBV6-6
J gene: TRBJ2-7
D gene: .

CDR3 DNA: TGTGTCAGAAGCCCTGCCTCGGGGCGCAATCAGCCCCAGCATTTT
CDR3 protein: CVRSPASGRNQPQHF
clone size: .
V gene: TRBV7-5
J gene: TRBJ1-5
D gene: .

CDR3 DNA: TGCGCCAGCAGCTTAAGTCCGGGTCCTAGGAACTATGGCTACACCTTC
CDR3 protein: CASSLSPGPRNYGYTF
clone size: .
V gene: TRBV5-1
J gene: TRBJ1-2
D gene: .

CDR3 DNA: TGCGCCAGCAGTCATATAACAGGGAATGAGCAGTACTTC
CDR3 protein: CASSHITGNEQYF
clone size: .
V gene: TRBV23-1
J gene: TRBJ2-7
D gene: .

CDR3 DNA: TGTGCCACCCTGGGAGGGCTGACCTACGAGCAGTACTTC
CDR3 protein: CATLGGLTYEQYF
clone size: few
V gene: TRBV6-6
J gene: TRBJ2-7
D gene: TRBD2

CDR3 DNA: TGCGCCAGCAGCTTCCAGGGTTGGGATACTGAAGCTTTCTTT
CDR3 protein: CASSFQGWDTEAFF
clone size: .
V gene: TRBV5-1
J gene: TRBJ1-1
D gene: .

CDR3 DNA: TGTGCCAGCAGACGACAGGGAAACTATGGCTACACCTTC
CDR3 protein: CASRRQGNYGYTF
clone size: .
V gene: TRBV6-5
J gene: TRBJ1-2
D gene: TRBD1